The present T cell receptor (beta chain) was sequenced within a study of Ad26.COV2.S vaccination and SARS-CoV-2 variants. Overall study context: Enrolled in COV1001, the donor was in the Ad26.COV2.S trial arm, which received the vaccine.

Sequenced by immunoSEQ multiplex PCR; TCRdb stores in-frame clones only, minus some. The data hold around 320,000 clones, with around 87% observed a single time. The treatment: 15 to 20 received Ad26.COV2.S at low or high dose, single or two shots; 5 received placebo; per-sample allocation not given. Specimens were obtained on day 63 following the first vaccine or placebo injection. The V end lost 6 bases, the J end lost 2 bases, and 13 bases lay between the germline ends. Germline CDR1 is MGHRA and CDR2 is YSYEKL. The CDR3 runs 14 residues. Sequenced material: peripheral blood, taken in a trial of Ad26.COV2.S vaccine versus placebo. The sequence derives from a person aged 18 to 59 who received the Ad26.COV2.S COVID-19 vaccine or a placebo. The chain recombines TRBV4-1 with TRBJ1-1, with D maybe TRBD1 (5 bases). CDR3 sequence reads: CASRPGGSNTEAFF. In DNA form, the CDR3 reads TGCGCCAGCAGGCCGGGGGGGTCTAACACTGAAGCTTTCTTT.